This is a list of T cell receptor beta chains from one sample in a study of blood T cell repertoires in COVID-19. Repertoires were generated with immunoSEQ multiplex PCR, while TCRdb's copy carries only in-frame clones and drops some. The data show approximately 150,000 clones, about nine tenths seen once. The specimen was peripheral blood. The source of these receptors is a man aged 60-69 years with active or convalescent COVID-19. The conserved cysteine and the conserved F or W are not part of the CDR3 here.

V gene: TRBV4-1; J gene: TRBJ2-2; CDR3 protein: ASSQGRGSYTGELF
V gene: TRBV5-1; J gene: TRBJ2-2; CDR3 protein: ASSPTQGALTGELF
V gene: TRBV7-2; J gene: TRBJ2-3; CDR3 protein: ASSLLAPTDTQY
V gene: TRBV18; J gene: TRBJ2-5; CDR3 protein: ASSTGSETQY
V gene: TRBV18; J gene: TRBJ1-3; CDR3 protein: ASSPQEHSGNTIY
V gene: TRBV12-5; J gene: TRBJ2-2; CDR3 protein: ASGLGGPNTGELF
V gene: TRBV19; J gene: TRBJ2-7; CDR3 protein: ASRRQGAPEQY
V gene: TRBV5-1; J gene: TRBJ1-1; CDR3 protein: ASSVGQGVTEAF
V gene: TRBV5-1; J gene: TRBJ2-1; CDR3 protein: ASNPGQLYNEQF
V gene: TRBV6-5; J gene: TRBJ1-1; CDR3 protein: ASSYWSGQGSEAF
V gene: TRBV7-9; J gene: TRBJ2-1; CDR3 protein: ASSLAGQGAYNEQF
V gene: TRBV7-8; J gene: TRBJ1-2; CDR3 protein: ASSPGVRLEGYT
V gene: TRBV7-9; J gene: TRBJ2-2; CDR3 protein: ASLGEAVIRKNTGELF
V gene: TRBV19; J gene: TRBJ1-3; CDR3 protein: ASSIAAGSGNTIY
V gene: TRBV10-2; J gene: TRBJ2-2; CDR3 protein: ASTRQGRLTGELF
V gene: TRBV19; J gene: TRBJ2-6; CDR3 protein: ASSIVRGSGANVLT
V gene: TRBV6-5; J gene: TRBJ2-7; CDR3 protein: ASSYSGGDLGEQY
V gene: TRBV5-8; J gene: TRBJ2-7; CDR3 protein: ASSLVASGSYEQY
V gene: TRBV18; J gene: TRBJ1-1; CDR3 protein: ASSPPSTGINTEAF
V gene: TRBV9; J gene: TRBJ1-1; CDR3 protein: ASSVETSLEAF
V gene: TRBV25-1; J gene: TRBJ2-5; CDR3 protein: ASSESLWTSGGETQY
V gene: TRBV5-1; J gene: TRBJ2-5; CDR3 protein: ASSSTTTEETQY
V gene: TRBV5-1; J gene: TRBJ2-5; CDR3 protein: ASSLGGGRARETQY
V gene: TRBV11-1; J gene: TRBJ1-1; CDR3 protein: ASSMTGVDTEAF